The 27 T cell receptor beta chains listed next were all sequenced from one sample in a study of glioma-infiltrating T cells. The iRepertoire nested amplicon-rescue multiplex PCR amplified TCR alpha and beta CDR3s from RNA. TCRdb recomputed calls from the multiplex PCR reads with MiXCR, one row per CDR3 protein. Of around 390,000 distinct CDR3 sequences listed, roughly two fifths are singletons. Sequencing input: glioma tissue, nonneoplastic brain tissue, or PBMCs (not recorded which). The receptor set was obtained from a human donor with low-grade glioma or glioblastoma, undergoing nonglioma brain surgery, or in good health (not recorded which).

The chain links TRBV6-1 to TRBJ2-7; the D gene could be TRBD1 or TRBD2 (5 bases each). The CDR3 contains 12 residues. V lost 10 bases and J 6 bases, leaving 16 bases between the germline ends. Per the germline V gene, CDR1 is MNHNS and CDR2 is SASEGT. This chain's CDR3 is CATTDGALEQYF. DNA for the CDR3: TGTGCCACGACAGACGGGGCACTCGAGCAGTACTTC.

This chain links TRBV7-2 with TRBJ2-2, with D unresolved. Germline V CDR1 and CDR2: SGHTA, FQGNSA. Trimming stripped 2 bases from V and 7 bases from J, with 5 bases between. The CDR3 totals 12 residues. The CDR3 nucleotides read TGTGCCAGCAGCTTATACGACGGGGAGCTGTTTTTT. Translation gives CASSLYDGELFF.

The count of this clonotype is one. This could be a read error, since a much larger clone is one nucleotide away. The gene calls are TRBV28 and TRBJ2-3; D gene unclear. This CDR3 spans 14 amino acids. The germline gives CDR1 MDHEN, CDR2 SYDVKM. Here the CDR3 DNA reads TGTGCCAGAAGTTTGGGATCTAGCACAGATACGCAGTATTTT. Translation gives CARSLGSSTDTQYF.

This clonotype appeared many times. The V and J genes are TRBV27 and TRBJ1-5, with no clear D. The germline gives CDR1 MNHEY, CDR2 SMNVEV (reference sequence). V was shortened by 2 bases and J by 7 bases, with 15 bases between the two germline ends. The CDR3 covers 15 residues. CDR3 nucleotides: TGTGCCAGCAGTTTAGGCTCCCCCAGTTCACAGCCCCAGCATTTT. This sequence encodes CASSLGSPSSQPQHF.

In its sample, this clonotype was seen many times. The chain couples TRBV5-4 to TRBJ2-7; 7 nucleotides line up with TRBD1. Trimming removed 9 bases from V and 7 bases from J; junction bases left unmatched: 10. CDR1 is SGHNT and CDR2 is YYREEE in the germline V gene (reference sequence). This CDR3 comprises 12 residues. CDR3 protein: CATGDSELEQYF. As DNA, the CDR3 is TGTGCCACAGGGGACAGTGAGTTGGAGCAGTACTTC.

The table lists this clonotype with many counts. The chain joins TRBV20-1 to TRBJ1-5, with D possibly being TRBD1 (6 bases). Trimming stripped 4 bases from V and 5 bases from J, with 9 bases between. This CDR3 has 12 residues. Per the germline V gene, CDR1 is DFQATT and CDR2 is SNEGSKA (reference sequence). The CDR3 reads CSAKGGDQPQHF. The CDR3 coding sequence is TGCAGTGCTAAAGGGGGGGATCAGCCCCAGCATTTT.

About this clonotype itself: The conserved closing phenylalanine or tryptophan is absent in this CDR3, likely reflecting a read error. This sequence joins TRBV7-2 and TRBJ1-1; D perhaps matches TRBD1 (5 bases). This CDR3 is built from 14 residues. The germline V gene encodes CDR1 SGHTA and CDR2 FQGNSA. V was clipped by 5 bases and J by 1 base, with 11 bases between them. CDR3 sequence (DNA): TGTGCCAGCAGCCCGGGACTCAGGAACACTGAAGCTTTCCTT. Protein product: CASSPGLRNTEAFL.

This clonotype appeared a few times. The chain links TRBV20-1 to TRBJ1-1; D is perhaps TRBD1 (5 bases). The germline V gene encodes CDR1 DFQATT and CDR2 SNEGSKA (reference sequence). There are 17 residues in the CDR3. V was shortened by 0 bases and J by 6 bases, with 23 bases between the two germline ends. The chain's CDR3 is CSARDRNPRTWPPEAFF. The CDR3 DNA is TGCAGTGCTAGAGATCGAAATCCCAGGACATGGCCTCCTGAAGCTTTCTTT.

This clonotype was seen only a few times. V and J are TRBV7-3 and TRBJ2-7; tentative D call: TRBD1 (6 bases). Trimming shortened V by 2 bases and J by 7 bases, and 12 bases separated the two germline ends. This CDR3 contains 13 residues. CDR1 SGHTA and CDR2 FQGTGA come from the germline V gene. As DNA, the CDR3 is TGTGCCAGCAGCTTACGACAGGCTGGGGAGCAGTACTTC. It specifies CASSLRQAGEQYF.

This clonotype was seen repeatedly, ten times or more. The DNA for the CDR3 is TGTGCCAGCAGTTTTACCGGCGCCCTCTACGAGCAGTACTTC. Translation gives CASSFTGALYEQYF. The chain recombines TRBV27 with TRBJ2-7; D gene uncertain. Trimming removed 3 bases at V and 3 bases at J, with 12 bases between. Germline loops: CDR1 MNHEY, CDR2 SMNVEV (reference sequence). CDR3 length: 14 amino acids.

This clonotype came up a few times. The chain employs TRBV20-1 and TRBJ1-1, with 7 bases aligning to TRBD1. Germline trimming cut 3 bases from V and 4 bases from J; bases unmatched to any gene: 2. CDR1 is DFQATT and CDR2 is SNEGSKA in the germline V gene (reference sequence). The CDR3 sequence is 12 residues long. DNA of the CDR3: TGCAGTGCTAGTCCAGGGGGCACTGAAGCTTTCTTT. It translates to CSASPGGTEAFF.

The table lists this clonotype with a few counts. The rearrangement uses TRBV7-2 and TRBJ1-5; D gene unclear. This CDR3 has 15 residues. V shed 4 bases and J shed 6 bases, with 16 bases lying between them. Germline CDR1 and CDR2: SGHTA and FQGNSA. The CDR3 loop reads CASSSDSISGQPQHF. The CDR3 DNA reads as TGTGCCAGCAGCTCGGACTCGATATCGGGTCAGCCCCAGCATTTT.

The chain couples TRBV2 to TRBJ1-1; D remains ambiguous. From germline, CDR1 is SNHLY and CDR2 FYNNEI. The CDR3 has 12 residues. The V end was cut by 4 bases, the J end by 0 bases, with 3 bases between. CDR3 nucleotides: TGTGCCAGCAGTGTAATGAACACTGAAGCTTTCTTT. Translation: CASSVMNTEAFF.

The chain links TRBV19 to TRBJ1-1; D is perhaps TRBD1 (6 bases). Germline values: CDR1 LNHDA, CDR2 SQIVND (reference sequence). The length of the CDR3 is 12 residues. V shed 7 bases and J shed 3 bases, with 9 bases lying between them. The CDR3 bases are TGTGCCAGTACAGGGGACGACACTGAAGCTTTCTTT. It yields the protein CASTGDDTEAFF.

This clonotype has only a few counts. The V gene is TRBV4-3, the J gene TRBJ2-3, with D unclear. CDR1 and CDR2 (germline): LGHNA, YSLEER. Trimming removed 1 base from V and 2 bases from J, with 13 bases in between. This CDR3 has 16 residues. The CDR3 loop is CASSQAFSTDTDTQYF. CDR3 sequence (DNA): TGCGCCAGCAGCCAAGCGTTCTCGACGGACACAGATACGCAGTATTTT.

A word on this clonotype: A single base separates this from a much larger clone, so it may be a read error. The chain recombines TRBV15 with TRBJ2-5; perhaps TRBD2 as D (5 bases). The germline V gene encodes CDR1 LNHNV and CDR2 YYDKDF (reference sequence). The CDR3 is 15 residues long. The CDR3 nucleotides are TGTGCCACCAGCAGAGTAGGGAGCTACCATGAGACCCAGTACTTC. It yields the protein CATSRVGSYHETQYF.

As regards this clonotype: It may be a read error: a sequence one base away is much more abundant. The rearrangement links TRBV3-1 to TRBJ2-5; no clear D gene. The CDR3 is made up of 15 amino acids. Germline V gene sequence: CDR1 LGHDT, CDR2 YNNKEL (reference sequence). The CDR3 loop reads CARSQDTLAIKTQYF. The CDR3 DNA reads TGTGCCAGAAGCCAAGATACTTTGGCAATTAAGACCCAGTACTTC.

This chain joins TRBV2 and TRBJ2-3; 8 bases map to TRBD1. The CDR3 consists of 14 residues. Trimming cost V 6 bases and J 6 bases; bases outside gene matches: 8. Germline CDR1 reads SNHLY; CDR2 reads FYNNEI. CDR3 region: CASRATGVWDTQYF. The CDR3 DNA reads TGTGCCAGCAGGGCGACAGGGGTGTGGGATACGCAGTATTTT.

This chain joins TRBV20-1 and TRBJ2-2; a weak D match, TRBD1 (5 bases). The ends were cut back, 6 bases at V and 5 bases at J, with 16 bases in the middle. The CDR3 length is 14 residues. CDR1 is DFQATT and CDR2 is SNEGSKA in the germline V gene (reference sequence). CDR3 protein: CSASPPGRTGELFF. The CDR3 DNA reads as TGCAGTGCAAGCCCTCCAGGGCGAACCGGGGAGCTGTTTTTT.

Many counts were recorded for this clonotype. The chain is built from TRBV6-5 and TRBJ1-1; D is undetermined. Trimming took off 0 bases at V and 0 bases at J, with 8 bases between the two ends. This CDR3 comprises 15 residues. Germline V gene data show CDR1 as MNHEY and CDR2 as SVGAGI. The CDR3 nucleotides are TGTGCCAGCAGTTACTCTGGGGATCTGAACACTGAAGCTTTCTTT. Protein sequence: CASSYSGDLNTEAFF.

This clonotype was counted a single time. A much larger clone is a single base away; this may be a read error. The rearrangement links TRBV20-1 to TRBJ2-1; no reliable D call. V lost 1 base and J lost 12, with 10 bases in between. Germline CDR1 DFQATT, CDR2 SNEGSKA (reference sequence). The CDR3 extends over 11 amino acids. CDR3 in amino acids: CSARVLYGQFF. The CDR3 region has the DNA TGCAGTGCTAGAGTACTCTATGGGCAGTTCTTC.

On this clonotype itself: One end of the junction varies from germline; a read error may be responsible. The chain carries TRBV25-1 and TRBJ2-4, with D perhaps TRBD2 (5 bases). This CDR3 comprises 15 residues. Germline values: CDR1 MGHDK, CDR2 SYGVNS. CDR3 loop: CASSASSLAENIQYF. The CDR3 DNA is TGTGCCAGCAGCGCTAGCAGCTTAGCCGAAAACATTCAGTACTTC.

This clonotype was picked up a small number of times. The rearrangement joins TRBV15 to TRBJ2-2; TRBD1 is a possible D gene (5 bases). The CDR3 is 15 amino acids. Trimming took 2 bases from V and 0 from J, leaving 7 bases between them. Germline lookup yields CDR1 LNHNV and CDR2 YYDKDF (reference sequence). The CDR3 reads CATSRTGSNTGELFF. The CDR3 DNA sequence: TGTGCCACCAGCAGAACAGGCTCGAACACCGGGGAGCTGTTTTTT. The entire variable domain, with the rest obtained from reference TRBV15 and TRBJ2-2, is as follows: DAMVIQNPRYQVTQFGKPVTLSCSQTLNHNVMYWYQQKSSQAPKLLFHYYDKDFNNEADTPDNFQSRRPNTSFCFLDIRSPGLGDTAMYLCATSRTGSNTGELFFGEGSRLTVL.

The chain combines TRBV5-1 with TRBJ2-3; 9 bases are a match to TRBD1. J lost 3 bases, V lost 4 bases, and 9 bases had no gene match. Germline V lookup: CDR1 SGHRS, CDR2 YFSETQ. CDR3 length: 16 amino acids. The CDR3: CASSPQGTGWTDTQYF. Written as DNA, the CDR3 is TGCGCCAGCAGCCCTCAAGGGACAGGGTGGACAGATACGCAGTATTTT.

In its sample, this clonotype was seen a few times. This chain links TRBV20-1 with TRBJ2-7; D is uncertain. Germline loops: CDR1 DFQATT, CDR2 SNEGSKA (reference sequence). The germline V and J ends were trimmed by 0 bases and 3 bases, with 15 bases remaining between them. The CDR3 spans 15 residues. Here the CDR3 DNA reads TGCAGTGCTAGAGATCTAGGGCCGTCTATCTACGAGCAGTACTTC. This sequence encodes CSARDLGPSIYEQYF.

This clonotype came up a few times. The chain combines TRBV3-1 with TRBJ1-6; 7 positions agree with TRBD1. Germline lookup yields CDR1 LGHDT and CDR2 YNNKEL (reference sequence). V trimming: 3 bases; J trimming: 14 bases; junction bases outside the gene matches: 4. This CDR3 is built from 12 residues. CDR3 loop: CASSHRDSALHF. For the CDR3, the DNA is TGTGCCAGCAGCCACCGGGACAGCGCCCTCCACTTT.

The V and J genes are TRBV4-1 and TRBJ2-7; 10 bases match TRBD1. Trimming at V came to 0 bases and at J to 3 bases, leaving 5 bases not matched to a gene. The CDR3 sequence is 16 residues long. Germline loops: CDR1 MGHRA, CDR2 YSYEKL. CDR3 region: CASSQDAWTGGYEQYF. DNA of the CDR3: TGCGCCAGCAGCCAAGATGCGTGGACAGGGGGCTACGAGCAGTACTTC.